This TCR beta chain is from a study of T cell repertoires in cytomegalovirus infection. Study overall: Epitope selection comprised recently identified HLA-C-restricted CMV epitopes and well-studied HLA-B-restricted CMV epitopes.

Note on this clonotype: Antigen unknown.

Each CDR3 protein is one row after TCRdb ran MiXCR on the reads. This sample has around 710,000 distinct CDR3 sequences, with about 28% found just once. This CDR3 comprises 14 residues. Germline CDR1 and CDR2: MNHNY and SVGAGI (reference sequence). Trimming removed 4 bases from V and 2 bases from J, with 10 bases in between. Study outcomes and limitations: Dominating the ex vivo response were TCR beta clonotypes that were CMV-specific and HLA-C-restricted. Based on cumulative public TCR beta family frequency, carriers of CMV plus the relevant HLA were identified.

The chain recombines TRBV6-6 with TRBJ2-3; D not certain. The clonotype originates from a human donor in good health (CMV status not recorded). Some clones in this sample may be carry-over from other donors' samples. This specimen was cultured CD8+ T cells from PBMCs, taken from culture after CMV antigen stimulation. The DNA of the CDR3 is TGTGCCAGCAGTTCCCAGAGGTCCACAGATACGCAGTATTTT. Its protein product is CASSSQRSTDTQYF.